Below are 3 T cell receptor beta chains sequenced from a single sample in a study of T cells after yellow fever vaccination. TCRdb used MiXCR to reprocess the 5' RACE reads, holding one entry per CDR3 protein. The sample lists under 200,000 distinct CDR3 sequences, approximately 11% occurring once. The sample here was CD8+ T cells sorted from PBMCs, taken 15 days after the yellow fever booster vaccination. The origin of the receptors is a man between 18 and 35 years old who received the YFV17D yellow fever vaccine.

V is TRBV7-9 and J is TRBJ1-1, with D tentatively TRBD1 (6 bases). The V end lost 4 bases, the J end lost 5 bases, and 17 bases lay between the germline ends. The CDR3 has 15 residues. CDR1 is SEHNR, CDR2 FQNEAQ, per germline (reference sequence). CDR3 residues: CASSWTEQSRTEAFF. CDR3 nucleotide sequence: TGTGCCAGCAGCTGGACAGAGCAGAGCCGGACTGAAGCTTTCTTT.

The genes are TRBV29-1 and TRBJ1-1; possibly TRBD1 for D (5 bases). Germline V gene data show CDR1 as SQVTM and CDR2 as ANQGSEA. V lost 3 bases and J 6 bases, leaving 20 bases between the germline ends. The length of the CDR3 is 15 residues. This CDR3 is CSVDFIVSRGAEAFF. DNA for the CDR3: TGCAGCGTTGACTTCATCGTGTCGCGGGGGGCTGAAGCTTTCTTT.

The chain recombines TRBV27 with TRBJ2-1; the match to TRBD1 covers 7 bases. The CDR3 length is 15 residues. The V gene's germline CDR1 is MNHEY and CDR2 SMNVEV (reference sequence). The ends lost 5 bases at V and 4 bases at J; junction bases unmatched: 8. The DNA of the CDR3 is TGTGCCAGCAGTGCCGGGACAGTCAGTTACAATGAGCAGTTCTTC. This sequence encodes CASSAGTVSYNEQFF.